This T cell receptor beta chain was found in a study of T cell repertoires in cytomegalovirus infection. Findings of the study overall: The study found HLA-C-restricted CMV-specific TCR beta clonotypes dominating the ex vivo response.

On this clonotype itself: No antigen is known for it.

Germline lookup yields CDR1 SQVTM and CDR2 ANQGSEA. The junction had 11 bases not matched to a gene; V was cut back by 6 bases and J by 7 bases. The CDR3 covers 14 residues. TCRdb reanalysed the reads using MiXCR and keeps one entry per CDR3 protein. This sample has about 300,000 distinct CDR3 sequences, with 9.6% found just once. Material: PBMCs. The V call is TRBV29-1, the J call TRBJ2-1; the match to TRBD1 covers 8 bases. The clonotype was recovered from a human donor in good health (CMV status not recorded). Some clones in this sample may be carry-over from other donors' samples. CDR3 nucleotides: TGCAGCGTGAATCGGGACAGGAGAAATAATGAGCAGTTCTTC. Translating it yields CSVNRDRRNNEQFF.